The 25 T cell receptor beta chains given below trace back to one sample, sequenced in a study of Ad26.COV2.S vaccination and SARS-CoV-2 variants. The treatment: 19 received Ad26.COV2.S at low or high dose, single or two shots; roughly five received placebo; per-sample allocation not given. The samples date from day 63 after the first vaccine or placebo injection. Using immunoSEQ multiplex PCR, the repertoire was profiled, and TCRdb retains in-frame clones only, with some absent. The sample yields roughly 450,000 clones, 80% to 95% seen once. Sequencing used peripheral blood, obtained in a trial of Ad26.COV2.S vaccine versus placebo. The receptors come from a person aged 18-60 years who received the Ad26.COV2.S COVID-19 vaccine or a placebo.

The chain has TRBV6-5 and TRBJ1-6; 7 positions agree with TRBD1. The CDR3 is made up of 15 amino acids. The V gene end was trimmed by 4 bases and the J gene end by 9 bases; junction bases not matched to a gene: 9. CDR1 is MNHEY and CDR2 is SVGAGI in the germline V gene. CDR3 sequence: CASSWRLSGGSPLHF. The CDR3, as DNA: TGTGCCAGCAGTTGGAGGCTCTCAGGGGGTTCACCCCTCCACTTT.

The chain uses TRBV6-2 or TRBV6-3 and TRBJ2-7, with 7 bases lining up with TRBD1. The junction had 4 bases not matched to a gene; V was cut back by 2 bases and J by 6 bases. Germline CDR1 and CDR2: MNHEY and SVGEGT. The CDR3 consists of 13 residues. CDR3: CASSYNRGTEQYF. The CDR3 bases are TGTGCCAGCAGTTACAACAGGGGAACCGAGCAGTACTTC.

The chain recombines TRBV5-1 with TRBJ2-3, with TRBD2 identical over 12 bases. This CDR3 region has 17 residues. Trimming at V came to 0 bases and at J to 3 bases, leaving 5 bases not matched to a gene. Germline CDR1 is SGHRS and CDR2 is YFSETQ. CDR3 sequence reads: CASSLATTSGSTDTQYF. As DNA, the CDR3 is TGCGCCAGCAGCTTGGCGACGACTAGCGGGAGTACAGATACGCAGTATTTT.

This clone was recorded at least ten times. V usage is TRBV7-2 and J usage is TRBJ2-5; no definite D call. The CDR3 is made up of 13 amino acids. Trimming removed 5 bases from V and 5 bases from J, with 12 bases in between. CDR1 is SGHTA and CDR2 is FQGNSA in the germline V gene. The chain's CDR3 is CASSQRQRETQYF. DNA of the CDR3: TGTGCCAGCAGCCAAAGGCAGAGGGAGACCCAGTACTTC.

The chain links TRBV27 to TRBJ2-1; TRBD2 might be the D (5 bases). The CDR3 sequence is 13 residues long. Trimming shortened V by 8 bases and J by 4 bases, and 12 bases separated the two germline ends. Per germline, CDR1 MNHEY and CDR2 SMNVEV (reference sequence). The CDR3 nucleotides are TGTGCCAGCGGAGCGGAGCCGTACAATGAGCAGTTCTTC. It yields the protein CASGAEPYNEQFF.

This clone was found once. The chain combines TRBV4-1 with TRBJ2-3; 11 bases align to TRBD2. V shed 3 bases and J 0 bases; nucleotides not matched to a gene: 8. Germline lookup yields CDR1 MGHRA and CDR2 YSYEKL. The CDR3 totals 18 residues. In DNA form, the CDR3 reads TGCGCCAGCAGCCACCTAAAGACTAGCGGGGCCAGCACAGATACGCAGTATTTT. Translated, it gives CASSHLKTSGASTDTQYF.

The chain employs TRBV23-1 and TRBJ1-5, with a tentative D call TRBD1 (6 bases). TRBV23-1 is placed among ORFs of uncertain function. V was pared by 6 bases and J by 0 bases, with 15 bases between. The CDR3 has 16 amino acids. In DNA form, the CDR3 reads TGCGCCAGCAGACACCGGACAGAGACTAGCAATCAGCCCCAGCATTTT. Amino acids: CASRHRTETSNQPQHF.

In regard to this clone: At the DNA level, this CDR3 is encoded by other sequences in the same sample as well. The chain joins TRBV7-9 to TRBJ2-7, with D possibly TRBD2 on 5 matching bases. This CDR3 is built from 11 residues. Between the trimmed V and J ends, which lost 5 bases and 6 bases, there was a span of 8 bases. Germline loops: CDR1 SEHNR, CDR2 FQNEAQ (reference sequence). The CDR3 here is CASSPGGEQYF. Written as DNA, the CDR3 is TGTGCCAGCAGCCCTGGAGGCGAGCAGTACTTC.

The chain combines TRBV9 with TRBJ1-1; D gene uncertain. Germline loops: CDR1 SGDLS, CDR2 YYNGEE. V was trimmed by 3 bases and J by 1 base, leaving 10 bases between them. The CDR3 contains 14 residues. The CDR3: CASSDPTQNTEAFF. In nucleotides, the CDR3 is TGTGCCAGCAGCGACCCTACCCAGAACACTGAAGCTTTCTTT.

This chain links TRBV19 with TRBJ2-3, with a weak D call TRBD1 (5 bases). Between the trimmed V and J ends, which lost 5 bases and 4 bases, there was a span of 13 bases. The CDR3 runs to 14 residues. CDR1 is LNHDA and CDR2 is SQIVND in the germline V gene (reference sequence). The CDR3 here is CASSFTGNPDTQYF. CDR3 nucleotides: TGTGCCAGTAGTTTCACAGGAAACCCAGATACGCAGTATTTT. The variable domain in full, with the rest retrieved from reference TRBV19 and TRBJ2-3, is DGGITQSPKYLFRKEGQNVTLSCEQNLNHDAMYWYRQDPGQGLRLIYYSQIVNDFQKGDIAEGYSVSREKKESFPLTVTSAQKNPTAFYLCASSFTGNPDTQYFGPGTRLTVL.

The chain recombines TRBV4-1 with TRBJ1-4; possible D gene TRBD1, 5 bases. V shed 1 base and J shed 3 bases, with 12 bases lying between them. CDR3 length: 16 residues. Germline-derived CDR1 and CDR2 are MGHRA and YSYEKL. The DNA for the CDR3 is TGCGCCAGCAGCCAAGCTAGGACATCCTCTAATGAAAAACTGTTTTTT. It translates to CASSQARTSSNEKLFF.

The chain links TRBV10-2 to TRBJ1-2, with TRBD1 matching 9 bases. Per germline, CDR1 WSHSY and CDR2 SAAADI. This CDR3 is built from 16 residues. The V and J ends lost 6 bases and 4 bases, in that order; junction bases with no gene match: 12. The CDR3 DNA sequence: TGCGCCAGCAGAGGGGGGACAGGGAACGGGGTCTATGGCTACACCTTC. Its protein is CASRGGTGNGVYGYTF.

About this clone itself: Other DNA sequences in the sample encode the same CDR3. DNA of the CDR3: TGTGCCAGCAGTTACTCGACGGCACGTTATGGCTACACCTTC. Amino acid sequence: CASSYSTARYGYTF. The chain couples TRBV6-5 to TRBJ1-2; D gene unclear. The CDR3 has 14 residues. V gave up 0 bases and J gave up 5 bases, with 10 bases separating them. Germline V gene sequence: CDR1 MNHEY, CDR2 SVGAGI.

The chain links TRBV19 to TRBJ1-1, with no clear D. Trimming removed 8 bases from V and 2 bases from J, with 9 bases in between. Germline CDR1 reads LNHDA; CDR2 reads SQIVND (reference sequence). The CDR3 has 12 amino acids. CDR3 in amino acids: CASRFANTEAFF. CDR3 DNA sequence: TGTGCCAGTCGGTTTGCTAACACTGAAGCTTTCTTT.

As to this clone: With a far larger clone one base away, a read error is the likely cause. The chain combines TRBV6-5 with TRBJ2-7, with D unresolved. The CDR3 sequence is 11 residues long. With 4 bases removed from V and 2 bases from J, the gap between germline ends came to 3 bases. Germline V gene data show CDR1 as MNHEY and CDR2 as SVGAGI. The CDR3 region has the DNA TGTGCCAGCAGTTTCGCCTACGAGCAGTACTTC. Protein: CASSFAYEQYF.

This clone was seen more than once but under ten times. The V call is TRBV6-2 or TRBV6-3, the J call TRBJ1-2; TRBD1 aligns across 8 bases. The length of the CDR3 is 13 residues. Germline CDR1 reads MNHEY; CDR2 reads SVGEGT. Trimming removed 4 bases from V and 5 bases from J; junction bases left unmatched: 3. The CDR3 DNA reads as TGTGCCAGCAGTTTGACAGGGGCATATGGCTACACCTTC. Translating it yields CASSLTGAYGYTF.

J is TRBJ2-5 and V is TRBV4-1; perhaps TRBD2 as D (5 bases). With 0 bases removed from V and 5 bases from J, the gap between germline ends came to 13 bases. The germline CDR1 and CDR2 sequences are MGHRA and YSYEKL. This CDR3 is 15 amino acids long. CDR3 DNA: TGCGCCAGCAGCCAAGATGGGCTAGCCGGGGAGACCCAGTACTTC. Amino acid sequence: CASSQDGLAGETQYF.

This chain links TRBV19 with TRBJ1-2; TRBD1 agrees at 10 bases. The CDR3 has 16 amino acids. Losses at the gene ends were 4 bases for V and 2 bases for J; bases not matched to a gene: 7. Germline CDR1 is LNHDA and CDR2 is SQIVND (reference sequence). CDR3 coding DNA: TGTGCCAGTAGTACCCACTGGGACAGGGGAAACTATGGCTACACCTTC. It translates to CASSTHWDRGNYGYTF. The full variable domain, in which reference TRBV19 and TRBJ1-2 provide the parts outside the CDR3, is DGGITQSPKYLFRKEGQNVTLSCEQNLNHDAMYWYRQDPGQGLRLIYYSQIVNDFQKGDIAEGYSVSREKKESFPLTVTSAQKNPTAFYLCASSTHWDRGNYGYTFGSGTRLTVV.

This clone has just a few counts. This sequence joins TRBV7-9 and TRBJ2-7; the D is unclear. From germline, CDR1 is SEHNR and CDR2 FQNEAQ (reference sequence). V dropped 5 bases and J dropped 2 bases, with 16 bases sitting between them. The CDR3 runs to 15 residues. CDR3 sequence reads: CASSPAVGKAYEQYF. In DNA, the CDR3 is TGTGCCAGCAGCCCCGCCGTGGGTAAGGCCTACGAGCAGTACTTC.

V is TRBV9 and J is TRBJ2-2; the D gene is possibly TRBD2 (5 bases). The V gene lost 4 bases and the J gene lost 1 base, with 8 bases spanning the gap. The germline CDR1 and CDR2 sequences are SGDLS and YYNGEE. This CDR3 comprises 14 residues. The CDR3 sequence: CASSPRGNTGELFF. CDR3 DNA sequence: TGTGCCAGCAGCCCCCGGGGGAACACCGGGGAGCTGTTTTTT.

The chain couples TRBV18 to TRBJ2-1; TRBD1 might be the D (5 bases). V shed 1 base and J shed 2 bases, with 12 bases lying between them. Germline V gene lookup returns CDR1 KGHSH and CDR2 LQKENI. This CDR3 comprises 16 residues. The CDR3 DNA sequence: TGTGCCAGCTCACCACAACAGGACCCAACCTACAATGAGCAGTTCTTC. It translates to CASSPQQDPTYNEQFF.

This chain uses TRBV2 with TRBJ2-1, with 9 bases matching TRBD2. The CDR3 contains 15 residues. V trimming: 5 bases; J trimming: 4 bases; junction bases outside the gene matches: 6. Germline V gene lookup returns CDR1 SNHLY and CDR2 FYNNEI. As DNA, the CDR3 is TGTGCCAGCAGTCCAAGGCGGGAGGGGTACAATGAGCAGTTCTTC. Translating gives CASSPRREGYNEQFF.

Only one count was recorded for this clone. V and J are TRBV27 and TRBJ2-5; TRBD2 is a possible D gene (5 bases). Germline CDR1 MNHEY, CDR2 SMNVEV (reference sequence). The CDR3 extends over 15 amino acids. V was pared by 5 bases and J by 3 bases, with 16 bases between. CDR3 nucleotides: TGTGCCAGCAGTCGGCACCGTGGAGGCGAAGAGACCCAGTACTTC. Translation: CASSRHRGGEETQYF.

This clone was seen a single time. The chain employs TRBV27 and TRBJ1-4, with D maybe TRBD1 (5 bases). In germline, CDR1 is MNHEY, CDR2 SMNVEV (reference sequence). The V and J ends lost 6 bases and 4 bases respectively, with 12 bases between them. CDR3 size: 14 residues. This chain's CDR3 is CASRPGLLNEKLFF. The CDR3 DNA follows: TGTGCCAGCAGACCGGGGCTGCTTAATGAAAAACTGTTTTTT.

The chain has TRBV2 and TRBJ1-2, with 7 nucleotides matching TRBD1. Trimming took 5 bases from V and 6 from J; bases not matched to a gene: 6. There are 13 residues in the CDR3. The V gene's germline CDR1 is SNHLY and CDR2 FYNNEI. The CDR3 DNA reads TGTGCCAGCAGTTCAGACAGGGAGGATGGCTACACCTTC. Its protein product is CASSSDREDGYTF.